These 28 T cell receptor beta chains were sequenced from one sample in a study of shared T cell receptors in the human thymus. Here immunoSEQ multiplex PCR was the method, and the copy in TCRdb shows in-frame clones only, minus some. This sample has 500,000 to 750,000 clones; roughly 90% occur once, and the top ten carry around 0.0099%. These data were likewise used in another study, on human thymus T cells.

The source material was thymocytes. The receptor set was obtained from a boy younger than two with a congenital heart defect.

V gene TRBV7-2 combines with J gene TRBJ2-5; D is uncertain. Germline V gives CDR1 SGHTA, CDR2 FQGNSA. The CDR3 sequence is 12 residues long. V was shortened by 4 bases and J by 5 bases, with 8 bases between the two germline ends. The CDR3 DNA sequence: TGTGCCAGCAGCTCTAGTGGGGAGACCCAGTACTTC. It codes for CASSSSGETQYF.

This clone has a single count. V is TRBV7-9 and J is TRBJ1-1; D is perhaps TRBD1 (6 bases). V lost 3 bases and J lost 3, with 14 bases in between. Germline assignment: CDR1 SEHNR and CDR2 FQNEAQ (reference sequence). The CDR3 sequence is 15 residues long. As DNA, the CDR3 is TGTGCCAGCAGCTTCCTCCGGGACAAGGACACTGAAGCTTTCTTT. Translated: CASSFLRDKDTEAFF.

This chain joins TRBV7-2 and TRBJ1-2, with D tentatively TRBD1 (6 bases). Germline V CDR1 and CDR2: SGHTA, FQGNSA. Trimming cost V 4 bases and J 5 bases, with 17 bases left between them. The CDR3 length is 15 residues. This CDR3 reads CASSSAPGEGYGYTF. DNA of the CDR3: TGTGCCAGCAGCTCGGCACCAGGGGAGGGGTATGGCTACACCTTC.

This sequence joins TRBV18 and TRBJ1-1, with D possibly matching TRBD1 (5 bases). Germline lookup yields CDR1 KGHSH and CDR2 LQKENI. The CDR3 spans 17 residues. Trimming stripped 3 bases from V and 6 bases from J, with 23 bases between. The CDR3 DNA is TGTGCCAGCTCACCGGGCACAGATTATACAAAAGGGGCTGAAGCTTTCTTT. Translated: CASSPGTDYTKGAEAFF.

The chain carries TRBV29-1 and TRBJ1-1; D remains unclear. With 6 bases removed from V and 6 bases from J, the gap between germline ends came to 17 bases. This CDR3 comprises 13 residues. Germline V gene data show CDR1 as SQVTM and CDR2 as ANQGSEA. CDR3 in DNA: TGCAGCGTCCGCGACAAGGGAGGCCCTGAAGCTTTCTTT. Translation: CSVRDKGGPEAFF. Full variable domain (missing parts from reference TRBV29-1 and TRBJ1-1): SAVISQKPSRDICQRGTSLTIQCQVDSQVTMMFWYRQQPGQSLTLIATANQGSEATYESGFVIDKFPISRPNLTFSTLTVSNMSPEDSSIYLCSVRDKGGPEAFFGQGTRLTVV.

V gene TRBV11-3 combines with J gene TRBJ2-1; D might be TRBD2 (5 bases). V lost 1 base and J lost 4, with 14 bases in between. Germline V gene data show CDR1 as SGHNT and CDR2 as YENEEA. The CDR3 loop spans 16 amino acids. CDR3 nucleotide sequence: TGTGCCAGCAGCTTAGGAGGGTCGGTGGGATACAATGAGCAGTTCTTC. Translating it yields CASSLGGSVGYNEQFF.

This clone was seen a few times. The CDR3 DNA is TGCGCCAGCAGTCTCGGGGGGACAGGAAGCTCTGGGGCCAACGTCCTGACTTTC. This gives the protein CASSLGGTGSSGANVLTF. The rearrangement links TRBV10-2 to TRBJ2-6, with TRBD1 as a possible D gene (8 bases). V shed 5 bases and J shed 0 bases, with 17 bases lying between them. From germline, CDR1 is WSHSY and CDR2 SAAADI. The CDR3 has 18 residues.

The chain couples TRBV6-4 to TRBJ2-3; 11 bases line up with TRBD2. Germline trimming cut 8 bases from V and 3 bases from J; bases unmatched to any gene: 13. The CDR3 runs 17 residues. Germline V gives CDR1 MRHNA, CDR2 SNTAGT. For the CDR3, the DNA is TGTGCCAGCGCCCCCAAGGCTAGCGGGAGGAGGACAGATACGCAGTATTTT. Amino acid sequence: CASAPKASGRRTDTQYF.

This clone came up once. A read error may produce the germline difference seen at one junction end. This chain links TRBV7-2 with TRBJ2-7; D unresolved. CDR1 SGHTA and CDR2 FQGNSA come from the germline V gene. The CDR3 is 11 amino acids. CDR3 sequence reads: CASSLGYEKYF. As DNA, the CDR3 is TGTGCCAGCAGCTTAGGCTACGAGAAGTACTTC.

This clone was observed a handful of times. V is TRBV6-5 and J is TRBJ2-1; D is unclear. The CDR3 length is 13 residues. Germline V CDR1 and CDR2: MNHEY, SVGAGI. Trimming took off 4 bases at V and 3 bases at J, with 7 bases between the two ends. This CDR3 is CASSLSSYNEQFF. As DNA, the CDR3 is TGTGCCAGCAGTTTGTCCAGCTACAATGAGCAGTTCTTC.

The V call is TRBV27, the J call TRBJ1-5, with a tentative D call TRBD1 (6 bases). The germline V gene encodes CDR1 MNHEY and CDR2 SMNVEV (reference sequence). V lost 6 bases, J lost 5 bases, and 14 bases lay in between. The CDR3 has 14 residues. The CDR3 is CASRGAGEDQPQHF. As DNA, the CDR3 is TGTGCCAGCAGGGGGGCAGGGGAAGATCAGCCCCAGCATTTT.

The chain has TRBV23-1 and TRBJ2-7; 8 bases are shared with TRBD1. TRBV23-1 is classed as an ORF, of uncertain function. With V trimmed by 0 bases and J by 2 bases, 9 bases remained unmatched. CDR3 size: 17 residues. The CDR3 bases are TGCGCCAGCAGTCAATCCCAGCTGGACAGGGCACCCTACGAGCAGTACTTC. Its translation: CASSQSQLDRAPYEQYF.

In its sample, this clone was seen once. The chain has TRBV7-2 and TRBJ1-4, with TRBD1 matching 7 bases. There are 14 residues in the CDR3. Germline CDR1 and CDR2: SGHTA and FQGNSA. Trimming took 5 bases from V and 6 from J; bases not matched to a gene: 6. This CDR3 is CASSRGRGDEKLFF. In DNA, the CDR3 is TGTGCCAGCAGCCGCGGCAGGGGGGATGAAAAACTGTTTTTT.

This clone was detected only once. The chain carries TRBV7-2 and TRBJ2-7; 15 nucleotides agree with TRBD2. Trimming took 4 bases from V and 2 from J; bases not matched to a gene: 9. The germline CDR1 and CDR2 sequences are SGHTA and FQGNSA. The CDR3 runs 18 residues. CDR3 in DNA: TGTGCCAGCAGCTCAACCGGGACTAGCGGGAGGCCTGCCTACGAGCAGTACTTC. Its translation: CASSSTGTSGRPAYEQYF.

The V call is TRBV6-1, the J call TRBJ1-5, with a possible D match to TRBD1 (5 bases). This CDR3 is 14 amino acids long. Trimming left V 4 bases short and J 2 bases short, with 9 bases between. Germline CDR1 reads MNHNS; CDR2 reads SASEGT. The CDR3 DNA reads TGTGCCAGCAGTGGGGGAGGGGGCAATCAGCCCCAGCATTTT. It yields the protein CASSGGGGNQPQHF.

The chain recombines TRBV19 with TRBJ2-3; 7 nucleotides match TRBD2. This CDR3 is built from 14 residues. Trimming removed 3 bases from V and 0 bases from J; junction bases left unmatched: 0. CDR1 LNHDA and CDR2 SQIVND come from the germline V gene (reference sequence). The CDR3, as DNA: TGTGCCAGTAGTATTAGCGGGAGCACAGATACGCAGTATTTT. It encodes CASSISGSTDTQYF. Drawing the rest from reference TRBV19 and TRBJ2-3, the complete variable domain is DGGITQSPKYLFRKEGQNVTLSCEQNLNHDAMYWYRQDPGQGLRLIYYSQIVNDFQKGDIAEGYSVSREKKESFPLTVTSAQKNPTAFYLCASSISGSTDTQYFGPGTRLTVL.

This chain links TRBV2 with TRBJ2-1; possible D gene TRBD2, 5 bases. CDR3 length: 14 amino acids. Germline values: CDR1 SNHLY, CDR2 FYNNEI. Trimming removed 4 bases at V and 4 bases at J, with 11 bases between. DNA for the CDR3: TGTGCCAGCAGTGCGGCTAGCCCTTACAATGAGCAGTTCTTC. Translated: CASSAASPYNEQFF.

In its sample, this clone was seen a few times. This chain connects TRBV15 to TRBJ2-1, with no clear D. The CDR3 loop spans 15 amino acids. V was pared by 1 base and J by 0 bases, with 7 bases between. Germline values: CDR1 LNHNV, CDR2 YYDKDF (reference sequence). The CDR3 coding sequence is TGTGCCACCAGCAGAGTAGATAGCTCCTACAATGAGCAGTTCTTC. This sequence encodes CATSRVDSSYNEQFF.

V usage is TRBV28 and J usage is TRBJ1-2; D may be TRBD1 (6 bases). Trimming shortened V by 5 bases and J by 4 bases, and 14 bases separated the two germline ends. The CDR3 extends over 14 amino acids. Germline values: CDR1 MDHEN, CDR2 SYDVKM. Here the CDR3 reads CASSNKQGPYGYTF. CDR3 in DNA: TGTGCCAGCAGTAACAAACAGGGACCCTATGGCTACACCTTC.

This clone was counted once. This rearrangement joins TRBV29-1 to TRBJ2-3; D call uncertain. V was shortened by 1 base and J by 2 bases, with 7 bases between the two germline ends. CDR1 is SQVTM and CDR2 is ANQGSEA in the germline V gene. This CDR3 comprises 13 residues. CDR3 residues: CSVEAVNTDTQYF. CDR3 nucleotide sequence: TGCAGCGTTGAAGCGGTGAACACAGATACGCAGTATTTT.

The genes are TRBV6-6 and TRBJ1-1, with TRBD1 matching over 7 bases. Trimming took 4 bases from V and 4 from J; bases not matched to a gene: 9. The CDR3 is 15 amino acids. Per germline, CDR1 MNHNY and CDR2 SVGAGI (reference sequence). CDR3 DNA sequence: TGTGCCAGCAGTTGGGGGGACAGCAAGGGCACTGAAGCTTTCTTT. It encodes CASSWGDSKGTEAFF.

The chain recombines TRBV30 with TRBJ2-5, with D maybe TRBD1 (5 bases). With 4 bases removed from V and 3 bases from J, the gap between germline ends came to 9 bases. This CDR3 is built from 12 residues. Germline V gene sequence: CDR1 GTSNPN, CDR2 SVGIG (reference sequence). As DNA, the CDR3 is TGTGCCTGGATTGACAGAAAAGAGACCCAGTACTTC. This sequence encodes CAWIDRKETQYF.

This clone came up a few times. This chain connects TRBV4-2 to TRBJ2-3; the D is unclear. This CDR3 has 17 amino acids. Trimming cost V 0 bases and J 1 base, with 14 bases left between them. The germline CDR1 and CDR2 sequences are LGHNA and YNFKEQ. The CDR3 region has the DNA TGTGCCAGCAGCCAAGAAGAGGCCCATGATCGCACAGATACGCAGTATTTT. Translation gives CASSQEEAHDRTDTQYF.

The CDR3 is CASSERVRGQTGLLYGYTF. In nucleotides, the CDR3 is TGTGCCAGCAGTGAAAGGGTGCGGGGACAGACAGGGCTCCTTTATGGCTACACCTTC. V gene TRBV2 combines with J gene TRBJ1-2; TRBD1 agrees at 7 bases. The V and J ends lost 2 bases and 5 bases, in that order; junction bases with no gene match: 20. CDR3 length: 19 amino acids. The germline V gene has CDR1 SNHLY and CDR2 FYNNEI.

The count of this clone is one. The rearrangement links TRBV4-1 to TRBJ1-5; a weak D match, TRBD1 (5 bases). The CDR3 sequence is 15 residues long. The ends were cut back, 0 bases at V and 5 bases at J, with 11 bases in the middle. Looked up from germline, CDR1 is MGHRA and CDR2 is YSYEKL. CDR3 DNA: TGCGCCAGCAGCCAAGACTCAGGGTCGGATCAGCCCCAGCATTTT. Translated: CASSQDSGSDQPQHF.

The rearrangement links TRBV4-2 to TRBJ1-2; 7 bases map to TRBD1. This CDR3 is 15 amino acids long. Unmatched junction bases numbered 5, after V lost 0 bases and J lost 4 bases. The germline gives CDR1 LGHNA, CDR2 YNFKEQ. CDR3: CASSQEGDRFYGYTF. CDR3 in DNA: TGTGCCAGCAGCCAAGAAGGGGACAGATTCTATGGCTACACCTTC.

CDR3 in DNA: TGTGCCAGCAGCCAAGACCTAGCGGGAGGGCCATCCTACAATGAGCAGTTCTTC. Protein sequence: CASSQDLAGGPSYNEQFF. The gene calls are TRBV4-2 and TRBJ2-1, with TRBD2 identical over 12 bases. This CDR3 has 18 amino acids. Germline V gene lookup returns CDR1 LGHNA and CDR2 YNFKEQ. The trim removed 0 bases at V and 1 base at J, leaving 4 bases unmatched.

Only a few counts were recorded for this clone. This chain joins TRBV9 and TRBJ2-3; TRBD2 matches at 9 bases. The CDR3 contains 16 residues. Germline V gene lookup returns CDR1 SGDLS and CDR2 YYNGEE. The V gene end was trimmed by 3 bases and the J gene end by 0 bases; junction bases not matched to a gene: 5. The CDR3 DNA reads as TGTGCCAGCAGCGGGCTAGCGGGAACTAGCACAGATACGCAGTATTTT. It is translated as CASSGLAGTSTDTQYF.